The 23 T cell receptor beta chains presented below share a single source sample, sequenced in a study of cytomegalovirus exposure and HLA in healthy donors. PCR employed 60 Vbeta and 13 Jbeta primers. Some clones are missing from TCRdb's copy, which holds only in-frame ones; the method was immunoSEQ multiplex PCR. The data hold some 100,000 clones, with around 83% observed a single time. The sample was PBMCs. All receptors derive from a woman aged 18-29 years in good health and CMV-seronegative.

The rearrangement joins TRBV7-2 to TRBJ2-5, with 9 bases lining up with TRBD1. Germline V gene sequence: CDR1 SGHTA, CDR2 FQGNSA. This CDR3 contains 15 residues. With V trimmed by 5 bases and J by 2 bases, 6 bases remained unmatched. Here the CDR3 DNA reads TGTGCCAGCAGCCCTCCGGGACAGGGACAAGAGACCCAGTACTTC. Its protein product is CASSPPGQGQETQYF.

This chain connects TRBV28 to TRBJ2-2; 11 bases are a match to TRBD2. The CDR3 consists of 19 residues. The trim removed 1 base at V and 5 bases at J, leaving 12 bases unmatched. Germline values: CDR1 MDHEN, CDR2 SYDVKM. For the CDR3, the DNA is TGTGCCAGCAGTTTATCTAGCTCGGCTAGCGGGGGGAGGACCGGGGAGCTGTTTTTT. It encodes CASSLSSSASGGRTGELFF.

About this clone: The junction and the germline gene differ at one end; a read error may be behind it. The gene calls are TRBV11-3 and TRBJ1-6; unclear D gene. The CDR3 length is 11 residues. Germline V gene sequence: CDR1 SGHNT, CDR2 YENEEA. The CDR3: CASSLSGPVPF. The CDR3 DNA is TGTGCCAGCAGCTTGAGCGGGCCCGTCCCATTT.

The gene calls are TRBV7-2 and TRBJ2-7, with a weak D call TRBD2 (5 bases). There are 17 residues in the CDR3. The ends were cut back, 2 bases at V and 2 bases at J, with 19 bases in the middle. The germline CDR1 and CDR2 sequences are SGHTA and FQGNSA. CDR3 residues: CASSLFGGRGNPYEQYF. As DNA, the CDR3 is TGTGCCAGCAGCTTATTTGGTGGGAGAGGGAACCCCTACGAGCAGTACTTC.

The chain is built from TRBV4-3 and TRBJ2-5; D ambiguous. The J call may be faulty, since TRBJ2-7 better matches the DNA end. CDR1 is LGHNA, CDR2 YSLEER, per germline. This CDR3 region has 16 residues. In nucleotides, the CDR3 is TGCGCCAGCAGCCAATTCGTTGTTACAGACACCTACGAGCAGTACTTC. Translation gives CASSQFVVTDTYEQYF.

The chain links TRBV6-5 to TRBJ2-1; 11 bases line up with TRBD2. J lost 7 bases, V lost 5 bases, and 7 bases had no gene match. The germline V gene encodes CDR1 MNHEY and CDR2 SVGAGI. CDR3 size: 15 residues. CDR3 sequence (DNA): TGTGCCAGCAGTCGGGGACTAGCGGTCTCTAATGAGCAGTTCTTC. It yields the protein CASSRGLAVSNEQFF.

This chain links TRBV25-1 with TRBJ1-5, with 7 bases fitting TRBD1. After removal of 4 bases from V and 1 base from J, the junction contained 7 bases not matched to a gene. CDR3 length equals 16 residues. Germline-derived CDR1 and CDR2 are MGHDK and SYGVNS. The CDR3 sequence: CASSGREQGSNQPQHF. The CDR3 DNA reads TGTGCCAGCAGTGGTCGGGAACAGGGGAGCAATCAGCCCCAGCATTTT. The full variable domain, its missing parts supplied by reference TRBV25-1 and TRBJ1-5, is EADIYQTPRYLVIGTGKKITLECSQTMGHDKMYWYQQDPGMELHLIHYSYGVNSTEKGDLSSESTVSRIRTEHFPLTLESARPSHTSQYLCASSGREQGSNQPQHFGDGTRLSIL.

The rearrangement links TRBV6-5 to TRBJ2-6; D unclear. This CDR3 is built from 15 residues. Per germline, CDR1 MNHEY and CDR2 SVGAGI. Trimming removed 4 bases at V and 2 bases at J, with 9 bases between. CDR3 sequence (DNA): TGTGCCAGCAGTTCCGTTGCTACTGGGGCCAACGTCCTGACTTTC. Translating it yields CASSSVATGANVLTF.

This clone was detected a few times. The gene calls are TRBV28 and TRBJ1-5, with D perhaps matching TRBD1 (6 bases). The CDR3 sequence is 14 residues long. Trimming stripped 5 bases from V and 5 bases from J, with 13 bases between. The V gene's germline CDR1 is MDHEN and CDR2 SYDVKM. The CDR3 DNA reads TGTGCCAGCAGTCCCGGACAGCCCTATCAGCCCCAGCATTTT. This translates into CASSPGQPYQPQHF.

The rearrangement uses TRBV5-4 and TRBJ2-1, with 12 bases fitting TRBD2. After removal of 1 base from V and 8 bases from J, the junction contained 4 bases not matched to a gene. CDR3 length equals 15 residues. The germline gives CDR1 SGHNT, CDR2 YYREEE (reference sequence). Here the CDR3 reads CASSLFASGRDEQFF. Written as DNA, the CDR3 is TGTGCCAGCAGCTTGTTTGCTAGCGGGAGGGATGAGCAGTTCTTC. The whole variable domain, remainder taken from reference TRBV5-4 and TRBJ2-1, is ETGVTQSPTHLIKTRGQQVTLRCSSQSGHNTVSWYQQALGQGPQFIFQYYREEENGRGNFPPRFSGLQFPNYSSELNVNALELDDSALYLCASSLFASGRDEQFFGPGTRLTVL.

The chain couples TRBV29-1 to TRBJ2-7; the match to TRBD2 covers 7 bases. After removal of 4 bases from V and 4 bases from J, the junction contained 4 bases not matched to a gene. Germline loops: CDR1 SQVTM, CDR2 ANQGSEA. The length of the CDR3 is 12 residues. CDR3 in DNA: TGCAGCGTTGCCCAGGGAGGGTACGAGCAGTACTTC. Translated: CSVAQGGYEQYF.

The V call is TRBV4-1, the J call TRBJ2-7; D is possibly TRBD1 (5 bases). The CDR3 is made up of 16 amino acids. Germline CDR1 MGHRA, CDR2 YSYEKL. Trimming took 0 bases from V and 0 from J, leaving 12 bases between them. The CDR3 DNA reads TGCGCCAGCAGCCAAGATCTTAACAGGCTCTCCTACGAGCAGTACTTC. It is translated as CASSQDLNRLSYEQYF.

CDR3 sequence: CASSYLGGTEAFF. The CDR3 nucleotides read TGTGCCAGCAGCTACCTAGGGGGCACTGAAGCTTTCTTT. V is TRBV11-2 and J is TRBJ1-1; TRBD1 is a possible D gene (6 bases). The CDR3 extends over 13 amino acids. Germline V lookup: CDR1 SGHAT, CDR2 FQNNGV. V gave up 4 bases and J gave up 4 bases, with 10 bases separating them.

The chain couples TRBV6-6 to TRBJ2-3; possible D gene TRBD2, 6 bases. Germline V lookup: CDR1 MNHNY, CDR2 SVGAGI (reference sequence). The CDR3 has 12 residues. V gave up 8 bases and J gave up 0 bases, with 6 bases separating them. CDR3: CASGTSTDTQYF. The CDR3 nucleotides read TGTGCCAGCGGGACTAGCACAGATACGCAGTATTTT.

The chain links TRBV7-2 to TRBJ2-3; 13 positions match TRBD2. V shed 6 bases, J shed 0 bases, and the junction held 6 bases outside the gene matches. Per germline, CDR1 SGHTA and CDR2 FQGNSA. This CDR3 contains 17 residues. Here the CDR3 reads CASRQLAGGPSTDTQYF. The CDR3 coding sequence is TGTGCCAGCAGACAACTAGCGGGAGGGCCTAGCACAGATACGCAGTATTTT.

V gene TRBV18 combines with J gene TRBJ1-3; 8 bases fit TRBD1. Germline V gene sequence: CDR1 KGHSH, CDR2 LQKENI. Trimming took 5 bases from V and 2 from J; bases not matched to a gene: 5. The CDR3 runs to 15 residues. The CDR3 DNA is TGTGCCAGCTCATACCAGGGGGCTACTGGAAACACCATATATTTT. It codes for CASSYQGATGNTIYF.

This chain connects TRBV29-1 to TRBJ2-5; 9 bases align to TRBD1. The J call may be incorrect, as the DNA end agrees better with TRBJ2-7. Germline V gene sequence: CDR1 SQVTM, CDR2 ANQGSEA. This CDR3 region has 16 residues. DNA of the CDR3: TGCAGCGTTGAAGGTGAACAGGGGGCAAGCTCCTACGAGCAGTACTTC. Encoded protein: CSVEGEQGASSYEQYF.

The chain has TRBV7-3 and TRBJ2-1; D is possibly TRBD2 (7 bases). Germline assignment: CDR1 SGHTA and CDR2 FQGTGA. Trimming removed 4 bases from V and 7 bases from J, with 11 bases in between. This CDR3 has 13 residues. CDR3 region: CASSSGRGNEQFF. As DNA, the CDR3 is TGTGCCAGCAGCTCAGGGAGGGGGAATGAGCAGTTCTTC.

The rearrangement uses TRBV7-9 and TRBJ1-2; 7 bases fit TRBD1. After removal of 5 bases from V and 8 bases from J, the junction contained 8 bases not matched to a gene. Looked up from germline, CDR1 is SEHNR and CDR2 is FQNEAQ (reference sequence). This CDR3 has 13 residues. CDR3 protein: CASSLLDRWGYTF. CDR3 nucleotides: TGTGCCAGCAGCCTCTTGGACAGGTGGGGCTACACCTTC. The variable domain in full, completed from reference TRBV7-9 and TRBJ1-2, reads DTGVSQNPRHKITKRGQNVTFRCDPISEHNRLYWYRQTLGQGPEFLTYFQNEAQLEKSRLLSDRFSAERPKGSFSTLEIQRTEQGDSAMYLCASSLLDRWGYTFGSGTRLTVV.

The gene calls are TRBV28 and TRBJ2-7, with D perhaps TRBD2 (6 bases). Germline lookup yields CDR1 MDHEN and CDR2 SYDVKM. Trimming removed 5 bases at V and 6 bases at J, with 14 bases between. This CDR3 is 13 amino acids long. The CDR3 region is CASSGGLGGEQYF. The CDR3 bases are TGTGCCAGCAGTGGGGGGTTGGGGGGCGAGCAGTACTTC.

This sequence joins TRBV5-5 and TRBJ2-2; 9 nucleotides agree with TRBD1. The CDR3 has 17 amino acids. Germline CDR1 reads SGHKS; CDR2 reads YYEKEE (reference sequence). V lost 1 base, J lost 1 base, and 5 bases stayed unmatched. CDR3 DNA sequence: TGTGCCAGCAGCTTGACAGGGGGCCGATTGAACACCGGGGAGCTGTTTTTT. Translation: CASSLTGGRLNTGELFF.

The chain is built from TRBV4-3 and TRBJ2-7, with 8 nucleotides matching TRBD2. The V gene's germline CDR1 is LGHNA and CDR2 YSLEER. Trimming took 0 bases from V and 0 from J; bases not matched to a gene: 4. The CDR3 has 16 amino acids. CDR3: CASSQDTSGSSYEQYF. As DNA, the CDR3 is TGCGCCAGCAGCCAAGATACCAGCGGGAGCTCCTACGAGCAGTACTTC.

Remarks on this clone: Its ends do not fully match the called genes, so a read error is possible. This chain connects TRBV7-9 to TRBJ1-1; D is undetermined. Germline V gene data show CDR1 as SEHNR and CDR2 as FQNEAQ (reference sequence). The CDR3 extends over 14 amino acids. CDR3: CSSSFGSWNTEAFF. DNA for the CDR3: TGTTCCAGCAGCTTTGGCAGTTGGAACACTGAAGCTTTCTTT.